This T cell receptor beta chain was retrieved from a study of CD8 T cell repertoires and HIV-1 epitope variants. About the research overall: Twenty-five autologous and known Gag and Nef epitope variant peptides each stimulated T cells separately. Study-wide findings and caveats: No clonotypes responded to the TAALDMSHF plasma variant; about five recognized KF9, one HW9. Most of the nine antigen-specific clonotypes appeared cross-reactive to autologous or escape variants.

The CDR3 totals 16 residues. Trimming took off 6 bases at V and 2 bases at J, with 20 bases between the two ends. The germline V gene has CDR1 MDHEN and CDR2 SYDVKM. Note on this clone: Antigen unknown.

The protocol was immunoSEQ multiplex PCR, while the TCRdb copy is restricted to in-frame clones and leaves out a portion. The top ten clones hold 40% to 55% of a sample with approximately 6,000 clones, around 66% of them seen once. The material sequenced was cultured CD8+ T cells derived from PBMCs. The source is a male donor with HIV. V usage is TRBV28 and J usage is TRBJ2-7; D may be TRBD1 or TRBD2 (6 bases each). The chain's CDR3 is CASRAELGGPTYEQYF. CDR3 coding DNA: TGTGCCAGCAGAGCGGAACTCGGGGGCCCCACCTACGAGCAGTACTTC.